What follows are 11 T cell receptor beta chains derived from one specimen sequenced in a study of cytomegalovirus exposure and HLA in healthy donors. The PCR employed 60 Vbeta primers together with 13 Jbeta primers. Profiled with immunoSEQ multiplex PCR; TCRdb holds only in-frame clones, not every one. Of around 190,000 clones in the sample, roughly 87% were seen once. Sequenced sample: PBMCs. These receptor sequences come from a woman in her forties or fifties in good health and CMV-seronegative.

This chain links TRBV7-9 with TRBJ1-2; D is possibly TRBD1 (6 bases). Trimming took off 0 bases at V and 4 bases at J, with 12 bases between the two ends. Germline CDR1 and CDR2: SEHNR and FQNEAQ (reference sequence). The CDR3 extends over 15 amino acids. The CDR3 region is CASSLATGQVYGYTF. The CDR3 DNA reads TGTGCCAGCAGCTTAGCAACAGGGCAGGTCTATGGCTACACCTTC.

The chain is built from TRBV6-5 and TRBJ2-7; D is uncertain. V lost 0 bases to trimming and J lost 6 bases, with 6 bases between them. Germline CDR1 MNHEY, CDR2 SVGAGI. The CDR3 totals 12 residues. CDR3 DNA sequence: TGTGCCAGCAGTTACTCGAACGGCGAGCAGTACTTC. This translates into CASSYSNGEQYF.

The rearrangement links TRBV15 to TRBJ2-7; D is possibly TRBD2 (6 bases). CDR1 and CDR2 from the germline V gene are LNHNV and YYDKDF (reference sequence). This CDR3 has 14 residues. Trimming removed 11 bases from V and 5 bases from J, with 22 bases in between. The CDR3 coding sequence is TGTGCCTCGGCTTCACTAGTCGGCGGGGACGAGCAGTACTTC. Amino acid sequence: CASASLVGGDEQYF.

The rearrangement joins TRBV7-9 to TRBJ2-2; D unclear. The CDR3 runs to 14 residues. Per the germline V gene, CDR1 is SEHNR and CDR2 is FQNEAQ (reference sequence). With 6 bases removed from V and 7 bases from J, the gap between germline ends came to 15 bases. The CDR3 reads CASSSSADGGELFF. In DNA form, the CDR3 reads TGTGCCAGCAGTAGCAGCGCGGATGGCGGGGAGCTGTTTTTT.

This clone appeared once. This chain connects TRBV5-1 to TRBJ1-2, with no clear D. There are 15 residues in the CDR3. V gave up 1 base and J gave up 5 bases, with 15 bases separating them. Germline CDR1 SGHRS, CDR2 YFSETQ. The CDR3 loop is CASSLWAFRQYGYTF. The CDR3 DNA reads as TGCGCCAGCAGCTTGTGGGCCTTTAGGCAGTATGGCTACACCTTC. The variable domain in full, completed from reference TRBV5-1 and TRBJ1-2, reads KAGVTQTPRYLIKTRGQQVTLSCSPISGHRSVSWYQQTPGQGLQFLFEYFSETQRNKGNFPGRFSGRQFSNSRSEMNVSTLELGDSALYLCASSLWAFRQYGYTFGSGTRLTVV.

This chain links TRBV4-1 with TRBJ1-2; the match to TRBD1 covers 7 bases. J lost 2 bases, V lost 4 bases, and 4 bases had no gene match. Germline V gene data show CDR1 as MGHRA and CDR2 as YSYEKL. CDR3 length equals 14 residues. For the CDR3, the DNA is TGCGCCAGCAGCCCAACGGGACAGAACTATGGCTACACCTTC. Translating gives CASSPTGQNYGYTF.

The rearrangement uses TRBV7-7 and TRBJ2-5; TRBD2 agrees at 8 bases. V lost 4 bases to trimming and J lost 4 bases; unmatched junction nucleotides: 11. The CDR3 spans 16 residues. Per germline, CDR1 SSHAT and CDR2 FNYEAQ (reference sequence). CDR3 in amino acids: CASSSLLAGSGETQYF. In nucleotides, the CDR3 is TGTGCCAGCAGCTCCCTCTTAGCGGGAAGCGGAGAGACCCAGTACTTC.

The V gene is TRBV19, the J gene TRBJ2-5; a possible D gene is TRBD2 (7 bases). This CDR3 contains 17 residues. Trimming stripped 6 bases from V and 2 bases from J, with 22 bases between. The germline gives CDR1 LNHDA, CDR2 SQIVND (reference sequence). This CDR3 is CASRPHGTGGWQETQYF. As DNA, the CDR3 is TGTGCCAGTAGACCTCACGGAACGGGGGGCTGGCAAGAGACCCAGTACTTC.

The V call is TRBV18, the J call TRBJ1-5, with 11 positions matching TRBD1. Germline values: CDR1 KGHSH, CDR2 LQKENI. This CDR3 has 15 residues. The J segment lost 6 bases and the V segment lost 5 bases, leaving 6 bases of the junction unmatched. The CDR3 is CASSGQGAERQPQHF. The CDR3 DNA follows: TGTGCCAGCTCAGGACAGGGGGCGGAACGTCAGCCCCAGCATTTT.

Notes on this clone: The sample has other DNA sequences that encode this CDR3 too. The genes are TRBV28 and TRBJ1-2; D is possibly TRBD1 (6 bases). CDR3 length: 13 residues. Germline assignment: CDR1 MDHEN and CDR2 SYDVKM. Trimming removed 5 bases at V and 2 bases at J, with 9 bases between. This CDR3 is CASSPGQNYGYTF. The CDR3 nucleotides read TGTGCCAGCAGTCCGGGACAAAACTATGGCTACACCTTC.

The rearrangement uses TRBV6-5 and TRBJ2-5, with TRBD2 matching over 12 bases. Germline V gene lookup returns CDR1 MNHEY and CDR2 SVGAGI. Trimming removed 5 bases from V and 11 bases from J; junction bases left unmatched: 9. The CDR3 runs 14 residues. The CDR3 coding sequence is TGTGCCAGCAGTCGACTAGCGGGGGAGGGGGAGCAGTACTTC. Amino acids: CASSRLAGEGEQYF.